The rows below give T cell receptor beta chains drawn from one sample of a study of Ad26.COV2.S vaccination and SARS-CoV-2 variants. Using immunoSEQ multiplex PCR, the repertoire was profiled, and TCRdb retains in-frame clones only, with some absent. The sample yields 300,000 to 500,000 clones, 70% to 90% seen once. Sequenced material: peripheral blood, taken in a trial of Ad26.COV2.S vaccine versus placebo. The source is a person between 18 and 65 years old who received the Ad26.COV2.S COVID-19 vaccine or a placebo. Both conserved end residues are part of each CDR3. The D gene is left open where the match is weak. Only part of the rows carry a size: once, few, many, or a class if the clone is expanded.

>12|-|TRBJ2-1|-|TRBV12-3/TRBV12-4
CASSLGQNEQFF
TGTGCCAGCAGTCTAGGGCAGAATGAGCAGTTCTTC
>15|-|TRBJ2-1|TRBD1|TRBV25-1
CASASLTGGWNEQFF
TGTGCCAGCGCCTCCCTGACAGGGGGATGGAATGAGCAGTTCTTC
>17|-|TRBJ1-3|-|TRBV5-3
CARSRHQTGLTGNTIYF
TGTGCCAGAAGCCGACACCAGACAGGTCTGACTGGAAACACCATATATTTT
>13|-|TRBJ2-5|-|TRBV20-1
CSASGRVGETQYF
TGCAGTGCTAGTGGTCGGGTCGGGGAGACCCAGTACTTC
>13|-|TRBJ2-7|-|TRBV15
CATSRETDNEQYF
TGTGCCACCAGCAGAGAAACAGACAACGAGCAGTACTTC
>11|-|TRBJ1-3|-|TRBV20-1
CSAKGGNTIYF
TGCAGTGCAAAGGGAGGAAACACCATATATTTT
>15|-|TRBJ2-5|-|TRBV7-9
CASSLRLGTEETQYF
TGTGCCAGCAGCCTACGACTAGGGACAGAAGAGACCCAGTACTTC
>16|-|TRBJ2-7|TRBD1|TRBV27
CASREKPWGQTYEQYF
TGTGCCAGCAGAGAGAAACCATGGGGACAGACCTACGAGCAGTACTTC
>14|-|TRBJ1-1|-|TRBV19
CASSTVGQNTEAFF
TGTGCCAGTAGCACGGTAGGCCAGAACACTGAAGCTTTCTTT
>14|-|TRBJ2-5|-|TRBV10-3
CAISESSSRETQYF
TGTGCCATCAGTGAGTCTTCCTCCCGGGAGACCCAGTACTTC
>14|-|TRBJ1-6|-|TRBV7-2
CASSLGTGNSPLHF
TGTGCCAGCAGCTTGGGGACCGGCAATTCACCCCTCCACTTT
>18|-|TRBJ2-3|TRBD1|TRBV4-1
CASSQDWGTGGPPDTQYF
TGCGCCAGCAGCCAAGATTGGGGGACAGGGGGGCCCCCAGATACGCAGTATTTT
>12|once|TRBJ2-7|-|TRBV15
CATSRGEYEQYF
TGTGCCACCAGCAGAGGAGAGTACGAGCAGTACTTC
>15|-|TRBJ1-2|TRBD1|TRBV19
CASSVTGVDVGGYTF
TGTGCCAGTAGTGTGACAGGGGTGGACGTCGGTGGCTACACCTTC
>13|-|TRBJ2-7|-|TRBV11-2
CASGTSGSYEQYF
TGTGCCAGCGGCACCAGCGGCTCCTACGAGCAGTACTTC
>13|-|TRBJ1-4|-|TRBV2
CASRGRANEKLFF
TGTGCCAGCAGGGGAAGGGCTAATGAAAAACTGTTTTTT
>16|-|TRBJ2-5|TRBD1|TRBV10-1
CASSESTGQGEETQYF
TGCGCCAGCAGTGAGTCGACGGGACAGGGGGAAGAGACCCAGTACTTC
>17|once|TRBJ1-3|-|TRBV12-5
CASGLILPFASGNTIYF
TGTGCTAGTGGTTTGATACTACCGTTTGCCTCTGGAAACACCATATATTTT
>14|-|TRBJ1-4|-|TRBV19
CASSISGVNEKLFF
TGTGCCAGTAGTATATCTGGGGTTAATGAAAAACTGTTTTTT
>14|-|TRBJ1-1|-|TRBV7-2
CASRTPAVNTEAFF
TGTGCCAGCAGGACCCCCGCAGTGAACACTGAAGCTTTCTTT
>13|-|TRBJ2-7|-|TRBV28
CASSLLDADEQYF
TGTGCCAGCAGTTTACTCGATGCCGACGAGCAGTACTTC
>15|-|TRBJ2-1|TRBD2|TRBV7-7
CASSPFSGSYNEQFF
TGTGCTAGCAGTCCTTTTAGCGGGTCCTACAATGAGCAGTTCTTC
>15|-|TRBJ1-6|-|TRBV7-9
CASSPPGAYNSPLHF
TGTGCCAGCAGCCCCCCAGGAGCGTATAATTCACCCCTCCACTTT
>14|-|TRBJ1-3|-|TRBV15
CATSRGYEAVSIYF
TGTGCCACCAGCAGAGGGTACGAAGCGGTTTCGATATATTTT
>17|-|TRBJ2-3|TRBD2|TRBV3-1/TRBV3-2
CASSLLAGGQGTDTQYF
TGTGCCAGCAGCCTTTTAGCGGGGGGGCAGGGCACAGATACGCAGTATTTT
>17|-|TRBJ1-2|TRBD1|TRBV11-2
CASSLRQGGHPNYGYTF
TGTGCCAGCAGCTTGCGACAGGGGGGACACCCTAACTATGGCTACACCTTC
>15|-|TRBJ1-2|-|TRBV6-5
CASKLAPAMNYGYTF
TGTGCCAGCAAGTTGGCACCAGCCATGAACTATGGCTACACCTTC
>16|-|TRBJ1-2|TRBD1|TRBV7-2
CASSSAPGQGGYGYTF
TGTGCCAGCAGCTCTGCCCCGGGACAGGGCGGCTATGGCTACACCTTC
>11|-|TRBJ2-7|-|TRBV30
CAWSVGYEQYF
TGTGCCTGGAGTGTCGGGTACGAGCAGTACTTC
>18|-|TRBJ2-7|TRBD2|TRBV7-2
CASSLGGTSGGALYEQYF
TGTGCCAGCAGCTTAGGTGGGACTAGCGGGGGGGCCTTGTACGAGCAGTACTTC
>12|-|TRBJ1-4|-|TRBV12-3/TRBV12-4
CASSPSNEKLFF
TGTGCCAGCAGTCCCTCGAATGAAAAACTGTTTTTT
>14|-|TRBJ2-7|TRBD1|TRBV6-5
CASTDSGQAYEQYF
TGTGCCAGCACGGACAGCGGACAGGCTTACGAGCAGTACTTC
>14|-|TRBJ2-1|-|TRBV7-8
CASSLTGSYNEQFF
TGTGCCAGCAGCTTAACGGGTTCCTACAATGAGCAGTTCTTC
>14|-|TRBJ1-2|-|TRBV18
CASSPPRGLYGYTF
TGTGCCAGCTCACCACCTAGGGGCCTCTATGGCTACACCTTC
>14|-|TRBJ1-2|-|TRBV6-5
CASSPLESLEGYTF
TGTGCCAGCAGCCCCCTTGAAAGCTTGGAGGGCTACACCTTC
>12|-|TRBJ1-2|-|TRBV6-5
CASRPGPYGYTF
TGTGCCAGCAGACCGGGCCCCTATGGCTACACCTTC
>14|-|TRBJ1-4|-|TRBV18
CASSPLATNEKLFF
TGTGCCAGCTCACCCCTTGCAACTAATGAAAAACTGTTTTTT
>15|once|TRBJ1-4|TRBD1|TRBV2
CASMPKTGINEKLFF
TGTGCCAGCATGCCCAAGACAGGGATTAATGAAAAACTGTTTTTT
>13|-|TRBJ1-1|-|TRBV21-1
CASRGQGNTEAFF
TGTGCCAGCAGGGGACAGGGTAACACTGAAGCTTTCTTT
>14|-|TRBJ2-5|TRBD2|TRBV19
CATTLSWGGETQYF
TGTGCCACCACTCTTTCATGGGGAGGGGAGACCCAGTACTTC
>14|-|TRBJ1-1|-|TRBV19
CASSIYRVDTEAFF
TGTGCCAGTAGTATATACAGGGTGGACACTGAAGCTTTCTTT
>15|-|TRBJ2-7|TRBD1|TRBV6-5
CASSSPGQGSYEQYF
TGTGCCAGCAGCTCACCGGGACAGGGGTCTTACGAGCAGTACTTC
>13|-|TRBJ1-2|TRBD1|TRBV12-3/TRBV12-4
CASSPDREEGYTF
TGTGCCAGCAGTCCGGACAGGGAGGAAGGCTACACCTTC
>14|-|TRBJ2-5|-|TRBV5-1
CASSSTGREVTQYF
TGCGCCAGCAGCTCGACAGGGAGGGAGGTGACCCAGTACTTC
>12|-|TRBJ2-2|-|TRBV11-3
CASSPPTGELFF
TGTGCCAGCAGCCCCCCCACCGGGGAGCTGTTTTTT
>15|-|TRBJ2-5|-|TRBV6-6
CASSYSRDSQETQYF
TGTGCCAGCAGTTACTCGAGGGATAGCCAAGAGACCCAGTACTTC
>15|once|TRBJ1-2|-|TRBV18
CASSPSSGNNYGYTF
TGTGCCAGCTCACCATCTAGCGGCAATAACTATGGCTACACCTTC
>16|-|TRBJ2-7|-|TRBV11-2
CASSPAGQLLSYEQYF
TGTGCCAGCAGCCCTGCAGGACAGCTTCTGAGTTACGAGCAGTACTTC
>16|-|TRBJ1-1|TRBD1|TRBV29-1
CSATGTGALWRTEAFF
TGCAGCGCAACCGGGACAGGGGCCCTATGGCGCACTGAAGCTTTCTTT
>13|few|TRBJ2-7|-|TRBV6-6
CASRSGQRGEQYF
TGTGCCAGCAGATCTGGACAGAGGGGCGAGCAGTACTTC
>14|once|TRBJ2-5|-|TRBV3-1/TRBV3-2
CASSQDWAGETQYF
TGTGCCAGCAGCCAAGATTGGGCCGGTGAGACCCAGTACTTC
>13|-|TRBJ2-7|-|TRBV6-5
CASRLSGRYEQYF
TGTGCCAGCAGGCTCAGCGGGCGGTACGAGCAGTACTTC